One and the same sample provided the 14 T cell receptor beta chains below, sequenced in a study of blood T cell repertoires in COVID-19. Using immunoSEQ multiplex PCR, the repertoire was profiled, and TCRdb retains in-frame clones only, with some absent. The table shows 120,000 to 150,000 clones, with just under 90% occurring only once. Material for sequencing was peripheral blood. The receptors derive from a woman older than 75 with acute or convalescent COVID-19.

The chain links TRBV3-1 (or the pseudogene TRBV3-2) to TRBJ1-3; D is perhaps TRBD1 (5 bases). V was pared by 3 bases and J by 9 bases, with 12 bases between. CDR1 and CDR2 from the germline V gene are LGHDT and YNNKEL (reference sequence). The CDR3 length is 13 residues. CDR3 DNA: TGTGCCAGCAGCCAGCTAGGGGTGGGCACCATATATTTT. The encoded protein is CASSQLGVGTIYF.

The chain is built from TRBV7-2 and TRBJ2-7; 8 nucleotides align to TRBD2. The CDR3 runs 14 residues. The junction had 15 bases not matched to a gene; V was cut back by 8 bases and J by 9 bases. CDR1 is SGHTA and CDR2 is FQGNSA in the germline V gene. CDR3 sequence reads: CASVGGATTVGQYF. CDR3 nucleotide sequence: TGTGCCAGCGTCGGGGGGGCGACTACGGTAGGGCAGTACTTC. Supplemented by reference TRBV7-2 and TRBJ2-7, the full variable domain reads GAGVSQSPSNKVTEKGKDVELRCDPISGHTALYWYRQSLGQGLEFLIYFQGNSAPDKSGLPSDRFSAERTGGSVSTLTIQRTQQEDSAVYLCASVGGATTVGQYFGPGTRLTVT.

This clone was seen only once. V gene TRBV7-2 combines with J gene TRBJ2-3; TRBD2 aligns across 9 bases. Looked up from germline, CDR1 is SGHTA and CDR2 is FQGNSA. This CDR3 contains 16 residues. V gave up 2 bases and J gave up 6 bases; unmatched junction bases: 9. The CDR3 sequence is CASSLSLAGSADTQYF. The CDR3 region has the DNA TGTGCCAGCAGCTTAAGCCTAGCGGGGAGCGCGGATACGCAGTATTTT.

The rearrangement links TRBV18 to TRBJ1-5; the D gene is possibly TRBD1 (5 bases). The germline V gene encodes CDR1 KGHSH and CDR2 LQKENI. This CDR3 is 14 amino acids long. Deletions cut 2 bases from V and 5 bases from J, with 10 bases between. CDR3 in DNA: TGTGCCAGCTCACCAGTGGACACAGATCAGCCCCAGCATTTT. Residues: CASSPVDTDQPQHF.

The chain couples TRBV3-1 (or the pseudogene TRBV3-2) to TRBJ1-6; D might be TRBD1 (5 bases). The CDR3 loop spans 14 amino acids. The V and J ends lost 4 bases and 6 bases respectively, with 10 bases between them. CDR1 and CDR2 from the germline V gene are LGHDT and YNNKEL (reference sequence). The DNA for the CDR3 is TGTGCCAGCAGCCTCCAGGGAGGTAATTCACCCCTCCACTTT. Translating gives CASSLQGGNSPLHF.

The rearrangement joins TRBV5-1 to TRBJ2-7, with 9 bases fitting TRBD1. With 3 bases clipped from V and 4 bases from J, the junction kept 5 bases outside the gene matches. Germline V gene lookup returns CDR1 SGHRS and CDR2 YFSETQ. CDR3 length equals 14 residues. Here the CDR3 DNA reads TGCGCCAGCAGCTCCACAGGGGGCGAATACGAGCAGTACTTC. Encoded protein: CASSSTGGEYEQYF.

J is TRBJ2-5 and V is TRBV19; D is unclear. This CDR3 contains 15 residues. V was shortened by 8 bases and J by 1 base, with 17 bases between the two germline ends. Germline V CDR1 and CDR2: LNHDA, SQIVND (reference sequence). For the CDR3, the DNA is TGTGCCAGTGCATACAGACACATATTCCAAGAGACCCAGTACTTC. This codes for CASAYRHIFQETQYF.

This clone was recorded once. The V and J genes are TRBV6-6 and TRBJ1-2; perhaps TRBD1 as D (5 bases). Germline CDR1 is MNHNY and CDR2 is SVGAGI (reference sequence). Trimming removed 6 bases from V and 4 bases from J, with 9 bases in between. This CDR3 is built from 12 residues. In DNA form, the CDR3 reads TGTGCCAGCAGCCAGGGTACCTATGGCTACACCTTC. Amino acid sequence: CASSQGTYGYTF.

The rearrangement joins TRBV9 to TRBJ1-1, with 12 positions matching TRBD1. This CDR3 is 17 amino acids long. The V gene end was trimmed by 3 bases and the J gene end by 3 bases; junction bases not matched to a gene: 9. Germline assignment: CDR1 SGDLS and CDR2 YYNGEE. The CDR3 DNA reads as TGTGCCAGCAGCGCCCGGGACAGGGGGCGCTTGGACACTGAAGCTTTCTTT. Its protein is CASSARDRGRLDTEAFF.

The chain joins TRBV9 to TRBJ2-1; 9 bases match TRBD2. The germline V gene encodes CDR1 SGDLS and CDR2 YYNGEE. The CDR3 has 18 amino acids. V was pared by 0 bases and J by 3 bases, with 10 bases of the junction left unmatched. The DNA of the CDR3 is TGTGCCAGCAGCGTAGCTAGGAGGAGGCGGGGGGGCTACAATGAGCAGTTCTTC. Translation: CASSVARRRRGGYNEQFF.

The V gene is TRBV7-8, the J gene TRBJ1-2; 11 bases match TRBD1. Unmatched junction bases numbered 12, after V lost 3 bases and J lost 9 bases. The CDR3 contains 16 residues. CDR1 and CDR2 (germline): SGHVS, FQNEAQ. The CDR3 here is CASSFLRDRGTYRYTF. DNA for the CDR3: TGTGCCAGCAGCTTTCTCCGGGACAGGGGGACGTATCGCTACACCTTC.

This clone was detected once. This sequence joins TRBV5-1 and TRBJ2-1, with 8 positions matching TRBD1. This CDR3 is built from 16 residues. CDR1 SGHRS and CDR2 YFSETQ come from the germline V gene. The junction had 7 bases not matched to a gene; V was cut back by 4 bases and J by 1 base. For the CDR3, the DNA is TGCGCCAGCAGCCAATACGGACAGGGTTCCTACAATGAGCAGTTCTTC. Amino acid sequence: CASSQYGQGSYNEQFF.

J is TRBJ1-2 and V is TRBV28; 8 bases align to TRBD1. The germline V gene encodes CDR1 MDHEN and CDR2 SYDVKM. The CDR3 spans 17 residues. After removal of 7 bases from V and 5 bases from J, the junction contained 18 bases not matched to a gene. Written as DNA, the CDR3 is TGTGCCAGCATCGGCCCAAAGACAGGGGAATGGTTTTATGGCTACACCTTC. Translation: CASIGPKTGEWFYGYTF.

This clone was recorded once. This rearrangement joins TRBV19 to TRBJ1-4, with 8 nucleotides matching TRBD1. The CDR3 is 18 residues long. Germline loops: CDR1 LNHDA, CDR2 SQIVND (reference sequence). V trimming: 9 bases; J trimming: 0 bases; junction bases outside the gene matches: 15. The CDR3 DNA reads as TGTGCCAGCGCCCATCGGGCAGGGGGCCTTGCAACTAATGAAAAACTGTTTTTT. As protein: CASAHRAGGLATNEKLFF. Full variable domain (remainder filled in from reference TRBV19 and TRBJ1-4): DGGITQSPKYLFRKEGQNVTLSCEQNLNHDAMYWYRQDPGQGLRLIYYSQIVNDFQKGDIAEGYSVSREKKESFPLTVTSAQKNPTAFYLCASAHRAGGLATNEKLFFGSGTQLSVL.